The rows below give T cell receptor beta chains drawn from one sample of a study of T cell responses to AZD1222 COVID-19 vaccine. Clones were sequenced by immunoSEQ multiplex PCR, and TCRdb holds only the in-frame ones, with some missing. The sample carries roughly 70,000 clones, around nine tenths recorded once. Here the sequenced sample was peripheral blood, taken 28 days after the second dose of the MenACWY control vaccine. Every receptor here comes from an adult who received the MenACWY meningococcal vaccine as a control. CDR3s include the opening cysteine and the closing phenylalanine or tryptophan. D genes are given only for firm matches. Clone sizes are given selectively: once, few, many, or a class where the clone is expanded.

CDR3nt: TGTGCCAGCAGCTGGGGGACAGGGTGGGGTGGCTACACCTTC
CDR3aa: CASSWGTGWGGYTF
d_gene: TRBD1
j_gene: TRBJ1-2
abundance: -
v_gene: TRBV5-4

CDR3nt: TGTGCCAGTAGTATGACAGGTAGAAGCAATCAGCCCCAGCATTTT
CDR3aa: CASSMTGRSNQPQHF
d_gene: -
j_gene: TRBJ1-5
abundance: -
v_gene: TRBV19

CDR3nt: TGTGCCAGCTCCGGGCCGAACACTGAAGCTTTCTTT
CDR3aa: CASSGPNTEAFF
d_gene: -
j_gene: TRBJ1-1
abundance: once
v_gene: TRBV9

CDR3nt: TGTGCCAGCAGTTATGAACAGGGGGCCCGGTCTGGGCAGTTCTTC
CDR3aa: CASSYEQGARSGQFF
d_gene: TRBD1
j_gene: TRBJ2-1
abundance: -
v_gene: TRBV28

CDR3nt: TGTGCCAGCAGCTTGGGACGGCGGGAGAGCACAGATACGCAGTATTTT
CDR3aa: CASSLGRRESTDTQYF
d_gene: TRBD2
j_gene: TRBJ2-3
abundance: -
v_gene: TRBV11-3

CDR3nt: TGCGCCAGCAGCCAAGATGTAGCGGGAGGGTTCTCTGGGGCCAACGTCCTGACTTTC
CDR3aa: CASSQDVAGGFSGANVLTF
d_gene: TRBD2
j_gene: TRBJ2-6
abundance: -
v_gene: TRBV4-3

CDR3nt: TGTGCCAGCAGTTACGGGGGGCGGGTGACTGAAGCTTTCTTT
CDR3aa: CASSYGGRVTEAFF
d_gene: -
j_gene: TRBJ1-1
abundance: -
v_gene: TRBV6-2/TRBV6-3

CDR3nt: TGTGCCATCCAGTCCAGATCGACAGGGAGCGACTATGGCTACACCTTC
CDR3aa: CAIQSRSTGSDYGYTF
d_gene: TRBD1
j_gene: TRBJ1-2
abundance: -
v_gene: TRBV28

CDR3nt: TGTGCCACGCAGGAGGAATTTGAAAAACTGTTTTTT
CDR3aa: CATQEEFEKLFF
d_gene: -
j_gene: TRBJ1-4
abundance: once
v_gene: TRBV30

CDR3nt: TGTGCCAGCAGCTTAGCGGGACTAGCGGGGGACACCGGGGAGCTGTTTTTT
CDR3aa: CASSLAGLAGDTGELFF
d_gene: TRBD2
j_gene: TRBJ2-2
abundance: -
v_gene: TRBV7-2

CDR3nt: TGCGCCAGCAGCCAAGATAGCCGGGGAATGTCTGGAAACACCATATATTTT
CDR3aa: CASSQDSRGMSGNTIYF
d_gene: -
j_gene: TRBJ1-3
abundance: -
v_gene: TRBV4-3

CDR3nt: TGTGCCAGCAGCTTAGCCGGGGAGCTGTTTTTT
CDR3aa: CASSLAGELFF
d_gene: -
j_gene: TRBJ2-2
abundance: -
v_gene: TRBV11-3

CDR3nt: TGTGCCAGAAGCTTGGCCTTGACAGCGGAGCTGTTTTTT
CDR3aa: CARSLALTAELFF
d_gene: -
j_gene: TRBJ2-2
abundance: -
v_gene: TRBV5-3

CDR3nt: TGTGCCTGGCTCCGGACTGTTGGCTACACCTTC
CDR3aa: CAWLRTVGYTF
d_gene: -
j_gene: TRBJ1-2
abundance: -
v_gene: TRBV30

CDR3nt: TGTGCCAGCAGCCTGGACAGGGGGCGCAACTATGGCTACACCTTC
CDR3aa: CASSLDRGRNYGYTF
d_gene: TRBD1
j_gene: TRBJ1-2
abundance: -
v_gene: TRBV7-8

CDR3nt: TGTGCCAGCAGACCTGGGACAGGGTTAGCGACGTACACCTTC
CDR3aa: CASRPGTGLATYTF
d_gene: TRBD1
j_gene: TRBJ1-2
abundance: -
v_gene: TRBV7-9

CDR3nt: TGTGCCACCAGCAGGGGCCTCATTGACACCGGGGAGCTGTTTTTT
CDR3aa: CATSRGLIDTGELFF
d_gene: -
j_gene: TRBJ2-2
abundance: -
v_gene: TRBV15

CDR3nt: TGTGCCAGCAGCGTACTAGCGGGAGGGCCCTATGAGCAGTACTTC
CDR3aa: CASSVLAGGPYEQYF
d_gene: TRBD2
j_gene: TRBJ2-7
abundance: -
v_gene: TRBV9

CDR3nt: TGTGCCAGCAGCTTGGGGGCAGGGCGACAAGAGACCCAGTACTTC
CDR3aa: CASSLGAGRQETQYF
d_gene: -
j_gene: TRBJ2-5
abundance: -
v_gene: TRBV5-5

CDR3nt: TGTGCCAGCAGCGTTTCGGAAAGCAATCAGCCCCAGCATTTT
CDR3aa: CASSVSESNQPQHF
d_gene: -
j_gene: TRBJ1-5
abundance: -
v_gene: TRBV9

CDR3nt: TGTGCCACCGCCTTCTCCGGGGGCCCAGATACGCAGTATTTT
CDR3aa: CATAFSGGPDTQYF
d_gene: -
j_gene: TRBJ2-3
abundance: -
v_gene: TRBV28

CDR3nt: TGTGCCACCAGCATACAGGGAAACTATGGCTACACCTTC
CDR3aa: CATSIQGNYGYTF
d_gene: -
j_gene: TRBJ1-2
abundance: -
v_gene: TRBV15

CDR3nt: TGTGCCAGCAGCTTCCAGGGCAGGGCGCTTCTGGACGAGCAGTACTTC
CDR3aa: CASSFQGRALLDEQYF
d_gene: -
j_gene: TRBJ2-7
abundance: -
v_gene: TRBV7-3

CDR3nt: TGTGCCAGCAAACCTTACAGGGGTGGTTCACCCCTCCACTTT
CDR3aa: CASKPYRGGSPLHF
d_gene: TRBD1
j_gene: TRBJ1-6
abundance: -
v_gene: TRBV7-2